This TCR beta chain was obtained from a study of blood T cells in healthy people across ages. A second PCR, run for roughly 7 to 11 cycles, used a sample-barcoded 5' primer plus a J-beta primer mix. TCRdb re-analysed the 5' RACE reads in MiXCR, keeping a single row per CDR3 protein. The profile covers over 1,300,000 distinct CDR3 sequences, with 45% to 70% appearing a single time and under 8.5% taken by the ten largest. Per germline, CDR1 LNHNV and CDR2 YYDKDF (reference sequence). V dropped 0 bases and J dropped 0 bases, with 12 bases sitting between them. CDR3 length: 17 residues. This clonotype originated in a man aged 18 to 29 in good health. Sequencing used blood. The V and J genes are TRBV15 and TRBJ2-4; D remains ambiguous. CDR3 protein: CATSRDYEAVAKNIQYF. CDR3 DNA: TGTGCCACCAGCAGAGATTATGAGGCAGTAGCCAAAAACATTCAGTACTTC.